This T cell receptor beta chain appears in the sequencing data of a study of beta chain features in type 1 diabetes. This clone was observed many times. What it binds is unknown. Study conclusions and caveats: Within each of all four CD4+ subsets, Type 1 diabetes patients had TCRB CDR3s that were moderately but significantly shorter.

The study reverse transcribed the entire isolated RNA, so it sequenced expressed TCRB transcripts. The data were produced by immunoSEQ multiplex PCR, yet TCRdb's version contains in-frame clones alone and is incomplete. The sample contains about 140,000 clones, about 9.1% of which appear only once. V shed 2 bases and J shed 4 bases, with 5 bases lying between them. CDR1 and CDR2 (germline): PRHDT, FYEKMQ (reference sequence). The CDR3 is 12 residues long. The V gene is TRBV13, the J gene TRBJ1-2; D uncertain. The receptor was isolated from a woman in her thirties or forties in good health. The sequenced sample was central memory CD4+ T cells from blood. CDR3 DNA sequence: TGTGCCAGCAGCTTATCAGGCTATGGCTACACCTTC. Its translation: CASSLSGYGYTF.